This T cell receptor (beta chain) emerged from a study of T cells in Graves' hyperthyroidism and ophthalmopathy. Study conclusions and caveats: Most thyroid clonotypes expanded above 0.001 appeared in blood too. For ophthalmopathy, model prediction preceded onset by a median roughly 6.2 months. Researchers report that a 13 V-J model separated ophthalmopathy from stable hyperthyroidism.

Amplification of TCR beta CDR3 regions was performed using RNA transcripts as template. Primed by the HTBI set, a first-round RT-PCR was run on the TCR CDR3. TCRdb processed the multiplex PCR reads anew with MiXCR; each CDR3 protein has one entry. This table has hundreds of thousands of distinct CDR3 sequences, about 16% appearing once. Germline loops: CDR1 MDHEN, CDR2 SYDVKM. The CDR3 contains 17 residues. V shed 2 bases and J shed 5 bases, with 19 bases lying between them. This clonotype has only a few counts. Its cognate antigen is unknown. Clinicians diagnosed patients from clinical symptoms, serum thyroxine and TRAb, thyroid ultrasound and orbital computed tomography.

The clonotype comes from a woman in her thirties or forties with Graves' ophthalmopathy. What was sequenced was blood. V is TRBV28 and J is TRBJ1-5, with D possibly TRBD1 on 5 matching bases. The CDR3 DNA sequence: TGTGCCAGCAGTTTAACTCTTGGGCAGGGTTTGGATCAGCCCCAGCATTTT. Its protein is CASSLTLGQGLDQPQHF. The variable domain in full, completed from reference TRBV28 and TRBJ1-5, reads DVKVTQSSRYLVKRTGEKVFLECVQDMDHENMFWYRQDPGLGLRLIYFSYDVKMKEKGDIPEGYSVSREKKERFSLILESASTNQTSMYLCASSLTLGQGLDQPQHFGDGTRLSIL.